The next 14 T cell receptor beta chains were all read from a single sample in a study of breast tumors, draining lymph nodes, adjacent tissues. TCRdb reprocessed the multiplex PCR reads via MiXCR and lists one record per CDR3 protein. In the table there are some 130,000 distinct CDR3 sequences, approximately 20% of which are singletons. Axillary draining lymph nodes of breast cancer patients supplied the node samples. The sample taken for sequencing was axillary lymph node tissue. The receptors shown here come from a female donor with breast cancer. Some clones in this sample may be carry-over from other donors' samples.

The chain employs TRBV5-6 and TRBJ1-3; TRBD1 might be the D (5 bases). Trimming removed 3 bases from V and 8 bases from J, with 9 bases in between. This CDR3 has 12 amino acids. Germline-derived CDR1 and CDR2 are SGHDT and YYEEEE. CDR3 amino acids: CASSWGGDTIYF. As DNA, the CDR3 is TGTGCCAGCAGCTGGGGGGGGGACACCATATATTTT.

This clonotype was picked up many times. The chain carries TRBV30 and TRBJ2-3, with a possible D match to TRBD2 (6 bases). Germline CDR1 GTSNPN, CDR2 SVGIG (reference sequence). V lost 2 bases, J lost 6 bases, and 18 bases lay in between. This CDR3 is 15 amino acids long. This chain's CDR3 is CAWSIGGASMDTQYF. DNA for the CDR3: TGTGCCTGGAGTATCGGCGGGGCGTCCATGGATACGCAGTATTTT.

This clonotype was seen more than once but under ten times. CDR3 in amino acids: CASSRVGSGNTIYF. In nucleotides, the CDR3 is TGTGCCAGCAGCAGGGTGGGCTCTGGAAACACCATATATTTT. This rearrangement joins TRBV3-1 to TRBJ1-3; D is undetermined. The V end was cut by 5 bases, the J end by 0 bases, with 8 bases between. This CDR3 is built from 14 residues. Germline values: CDR1 LGHDT, CDR2 YNNKEL (reference sequence).

This clonotype was detected many times. This chain joins TRBV29-1 and TRBJ2-7, with 7 bases that match TRBD1. The CDR3 consists of 12 residues. With V trimmed by 4 bases and J by 2 bases, 2 bases remained unmatched. CDR1 and CDR2 (germline): SQVTM, ANQGSEA. CDR3 nucleotides: TGCAGCGTTGGACAGGGCACCTACGAGCAGTACTTC. Its protein is CSVGQGTYEQYF.

The V gene is TRBV5-6, the J gene TRBJ1-1; 8 bases align to TRBD1. Germline V gives CDR1 SGHDT, CDR2 YYEEEE. Unmatched junction bases numbered 5, after V lost 4 bases and J lost 0 bases. CDR3 length: 15 residues. The CDR3 is CASSGGQDMNTEAFF. DNA of the CDR3: TGTGCCAGCAGCGGGGGACAGGACATGAACACTGAAGCTTTCTTT.

Turning to this clonotype: Sequence at one end of the junction differs from germline and may be a read error. This rearrangement joins TRBV14 to TRBJ2-5; possibly TRBD1 for D (5 bases). In germline, CDR1 is SGHDN, CDR2 FVKESK. This CDR3 is 13 amino acids long. The CDR3 DNA follows: TGTGCCAGCAACCAAGGGGTATGGGAGACCCAGTACTTC. Translating gives CASNQGVWETQYF.

This clonotype was recorded at least ten times. The CDR3 sequence: CASSYATVATNEKLFF. For the CDR3, the DNA is TGTGCCAGCAGTTACGCCACAGTTGCAACTAATGAAAAACTGTTTTTT. The rearrangement uses TRBV6-5 and TRBJ1-4; D unresolved. The CDR3 is 16 residues long. Between the trimmed V and J ends, which lost 2 bases and 0 bases, there was a span of 10 bases. CDR1 is MNHEY, CDR2 SVGAGI, per germline.

This clonotype was seen only a few times. The rearrangement joins TRBV27 to TRBJ2-7, with a possible D match to TRBD2 (5 bases). Germline V lookup: CDR1 MNHEY, CDR2 SMNVEV (reference sequence). V shed 7 bases and J shed 5 bases, with 18 bases lying between them. The length of the CDR3 is 14 residues. The CDR3 DNA follows: TGTGCCAGCACCCCGGGCGGGTCGATGAACGAGCAGTACTTC. Its translation: CASTPGGSMNEQYF.

The chain combines TRBV28 with TRBJ1-5, with D perhaps TRBD1 (6 bases). Trimming stripped 5 bases from V and 6 bases from J, with 17 bases between. The CDR3 is made up of 15 amino acids. CDR1 and CDR2 from the germline V gene are MDHEN and SYDVKM. In DNA form, the CDR3 reads TGTGCCAGCAGTCCCCGGGGGGGGGGCGGTCAGCCCCAGCATTTT. It yields the protein CASSPRGGGGQPQHF.

This clonotype has at least ten counts. This rearrangement joins TRBV20-1 to TRBJ1-2; D may be TRBD1 (5 bases). The CDR3 is 13 amino acids. CDR1 is DFQATT, CDR2 SNEGSKA, per germline (reference sequence). V shed 6 bases and J shed 4 bases, with 15 bases lying between them. Here the CDR3 reads CSAGGRASYGYTF. The CDR3 DNA reads TGCAGTGCGGGCGGCAGGGCTTCCTATGGCTACACCTTC.

This clonotype has more than one count but fewer than ten. Relative to the germline gene, one junction end is altered; a read error may explain this. The chain joins TRBV7-3 to TRBJ2-5; 7 nucleotides match TRBD2. This CDR3 has 13 residues. Per the germline V gene, CDR1 is SGHTA and CDR2 is FQGTGA. CDR3 sequence: CAGSLMGGETQYF. Here the CDR3 DNA reads TGTGCCGGCAGCTTAATGGGGGGGGAGACCCAGTACTTC. Drawing the rest from reference TRBV7-3 and TRBJ2-5, the complete variable domain is GAGVSQTPSNKVTEKGKYVELRCDPISGHTALYWYRQSLGQGPEFLIYFQGTGAADDSGLPNDRFFAVRPEGSVSTLKIQRTERGDSAVYLCAGSLMGGETQYFGPGTRLLVL.

On this clonotype itself: Possible read error: a much larger clone is one base away. The V gene is TRBV2, the J gene TRBJ2-5; the D gene is possibly TRBD1 (6 bases). CDR1 is SNHLY, CDR2 FYNNEI, per germline. This CDR3 has 15 residues. V was clipped by 6 bases and J by 5 bases, with 19 bases between them. The CDR3 nucleotides read TGTGCCAGCAGGGGACAATCCGGTATGGGGGAGACCCAGTACTTC. This codes for CASRGQSGMGETQYF.

This clonotype was counted many times. The chain carries TRBV2 and TRBJ2-7; no firm D call. The germline V and J ends were trimmed by 6 bases and 4 bases, with 22 bases remaining between them. Per germline, CDR1 SNHLY and CDR2 FYNNEI. The CDR3 is 16 residues long. CDR3: CASRKTGVGFRYEQYF. The CDR3 DNA is TGTGCCAGCAGGAAGACTGGGGTTGGGTTCAGATACGAGCAGTACTTC.

This clonotype came up many times. The V call is TRBV3-1, the J call TRBJ2-7; TRBD1 aligns across 7 bases. The CDR3 runs to 16 residues. V dropped 1 base and J dropped 6; count of bases not matched to a gene: 12. Per germline, CDR1 LGHDT and CDR2 YNNKEL (reference sequence). The CDR3 spells CASSQASGQATGEQYF. CDR3 in DNA: TGTGCCAGCAGCCAAGCCTCCGGACAGGCGACTGGCGAGCAGTACTTC.